This T cell receptor beta chain was captured in a study of cytomegalovirus exposure and HLA in healthy donors. Study conclusions and caveats: Analyzed later, association rates of TCRs varied across HLA loci, with DRB1 most and HLA-C fewest.

V lost 6 bases, J lost 5 bases, and 16 bases lay in between. This CDR3 region has 14 residues. Looked up from germline, CDR1 is MNHEY and CDR2 is SVGAGI. For this clone: What it binds is not known.

PCR amplification relied on 60 Vbeta primers (plus 13 Jbeta primers). Generated by immunoSEQ multiplex PCR, the TCRdb table keeps only in-frame clones and is missing some. The sample yields over 130,000 clones, approximately 80% seen once. The sequence was collected from a man aged 35 to 55 in good health and CMV-seronegative. The source material was PBMCs. This chain uses TRBV6-5 with TRBJ2-5; weak D call: TRBD2 (6 bases). This chain's CDR3 is CASRRAGREETQYF. CDR3 DNA: TGTGCCAGCAGACGGGCGGGAAGGGAGGAGACCCAGTACTTC.